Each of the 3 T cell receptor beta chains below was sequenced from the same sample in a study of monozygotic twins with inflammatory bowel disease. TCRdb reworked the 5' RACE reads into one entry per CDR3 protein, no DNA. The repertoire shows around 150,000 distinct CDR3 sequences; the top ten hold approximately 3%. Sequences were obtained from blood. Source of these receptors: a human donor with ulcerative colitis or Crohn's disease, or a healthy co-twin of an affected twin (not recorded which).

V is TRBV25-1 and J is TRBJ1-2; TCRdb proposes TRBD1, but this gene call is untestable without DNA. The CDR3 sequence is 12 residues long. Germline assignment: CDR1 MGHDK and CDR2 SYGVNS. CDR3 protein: CASSAQGIGYTF.

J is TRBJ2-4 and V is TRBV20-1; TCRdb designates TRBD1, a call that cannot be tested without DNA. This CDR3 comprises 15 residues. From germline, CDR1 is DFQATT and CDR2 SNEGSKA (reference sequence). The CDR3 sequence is CSSSTGDYTKNIQYF.

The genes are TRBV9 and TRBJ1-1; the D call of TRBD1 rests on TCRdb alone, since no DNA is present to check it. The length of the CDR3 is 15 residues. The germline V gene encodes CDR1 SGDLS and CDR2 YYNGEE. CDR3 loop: CASSAVGQGNTEAFF.